The 19 T cell receptor beta chains below were found in one sample sequenced in a study of blood T cells in healthy people across ages. Using a J-beta primer mix together with a sample-barcoded 5' primer, a second PCR was run for about 7 to 12 cycles. TCRdb called the 5' RACE reads again in MiXCR, with one record for every CDR3 protein. The sample includes 780,000 or so distinct CDR3 sequences, roughly three fifths seen only once; the top ten take approximately 24%. Sequenced material: blood. These receptors were obtained from a man between 40 and 49 years old in good health.

The chain has TRBV4-2 and TRBJ2-7; D may be TRBD2 (6 bases). CDR1 is LGHNA and CDR2 is YNFKEQ in the germline V gene. The CDR3 runs to 14 residues. Between the trimmed V and J ends, which lost 2 bases and 2 bases, there was a span of 10 bases. The CDR3 spells CASSQNAGPYEQYF. CDR3 coding DNA: TGTGCCAGCAGCCAAAACGCGGGGCCCTACGAGCAGTACTTC.

The gene calls are TRBV6-2 or TRBV6-3 and TRBJ2-5, with D perhaps TRBD2 (5 bases). CDR3 size: 10 residues. Trimming stripped 10 bases from V and 5 bases from J, with 8 bases between. CDR1 and CDR2 (germline): MNHEY, SVGEGT. In DNA form, the CDR3 reads TGTGCCACCAAGCGGGAGACCCAGTACTTC. This sequence encodes CATKRETQYF.

This clonotype appeared a single time. This chain joins TRBV7-7 and TRBJ2-5, with a possible D match to TRBD1 (6 bases). V was clipped by 5 bases and J by 9 bases, with 16 bases between them. Germline-derived CDR1 and CDR2 are SSHAT and FNYEAQ (reference sequence). This CDR3 is built from 13 residues. The CDR3 DNA sequence: TGTGCCAGCAGCCCTGAATCTCCAGGGGCCCAGTACTTC. Its translation is CASSPESPGAQYF.

This clonotype was counted between two and nine times. This chain connects TRBV27 to TRBJ2-7; tentatively, D is TRBD2 (5 bases). The CDR3 length is 13 residues. Trimming removed 5 bases at V and 1 base at J, with 9 bases between. In germline, CDR1 is MNHEY, CDR2 SMNVEV (reference sequence). Here the CDR3 DNA reads TGTGCCAGCAGTGCGACTATTTCCTACGAGCAGTACTTC. It translates to CASSATISYEQYF.

The rearrangement uses TRBV27 and TRBJ2-4; TRBD2 matches at 9 bases. TRBJ2-5 matches the DNA end more closely, so the J call is doubtful. The CDR3 covers 17 residues. CDR1 MNHEY and CDR2 SMNVEV come from the germline V gene (reference sequence). Here the CDR3 DNA reads TGTGCCAGCAGTAAAGACCCTAGCGGGGCCTTAAGAGAGACCCAGTACTTC. Amino acids: CASSKDPSGALRETQYF.

This clonotype came up once. The chain uses TRBV5-1 and TRBJ2-5; 7 bases are a match to TRBD1. This CDR3 has 15 residues. Germline V CDR1 and CDR2: SGHRS, YFSETQ. The ends lost 4 bases at V and 4 bases at J; junction bases unmatched: 10. CDR3 in amino acids: CASSARQGVGETQYF. In nucleotides, the CDR3 is TGCGCCAGCAGCGCCAGACAGGGAGTAGGAGAGACCCAGTACTTC.

This chain links TRBV10-3 with TRBJ1-5; 7 bases line up with TRBD1. The junction had 11 bases not matched to a gene; V was cut back by 3 bases and J by 3 bases. The CDR3 covers 17 residues. CDR1 is ENHRY and CDR2 is SYGVKD in the germline V gene. CDR3 sequence: CAISENPGTAINQPQHF. DNA for the CDR3: TGTGCCATCAGTGAAAACCCCGGGACAGCGATCAATCAGCCCCAGCATTTT.

The V gene is TRBV3-1, the J gene TRBJ2-5; D is unresolved. CDR3 size: 15 residues. V lost 3 bases and J 5 bases, leaving 16 bases between the germline ends. Germline values: CDR1 LGHDT, CDR2 YNNKEL (reference sequence). CDR3 in amino acids: CASSQEPKPLETQYF. The CDR3 DNA sequence: TGTGCCAGCAGCCAGGAGCCCAAACCGCTGGAGACCCAGTACTTC.

The genes are TRBV7-9 and TRBJ2-3; 8 bases are a match to TRBD2. The CDR3 runs 15 residues. CDR1 and CDR2 (germline): SEHNR, FQNEAQ (reference sequence). After removal of 5 bases from V and 5 bases from J, the junction contained 9 bases not matched to a gene. The CDR3 sequence is CASSPSAGGIDTQYF. CDR3 nucleotides: TGTGCCAGCAGCCCGAGTGCGGGAGGTATAGATACGCAGTATTTT.

The chain couples TRBV5-1 to TRBJ2-7, with 9 bases fitting TRBD2. Per germline, CDR1 SGHRS and CDR2 YFSETQ. Trimming took 8 bases from V and 2 from J; bases not matched to a gene: 11. CDR3 length equals 15 residues. The CDR3 sequence is CARTGLAGLTYEQYF. The CDR3 DNA is TGCGCCAGAACAGGGCTAGCGGGACTAACCTACGAGCAGTACTTC.

This clonotype turned up a few times. The chain joins TRBV9 to TRBJ2-4, with 8 positions matching TRBD1. The DNA end is more similar to TRBJ2-5, so the J call may be wrong. CDR3 length: 15 amino acids. Germline CDR1 is SGDLS and CDR2 is YYNGEE. The DNA of the CDR3 is TGTGCCAGCAGCCCACAGGGACAGGAAGGAGAGACCCAGTACTTC. Its protein is CASSPQGQEGETQYF.

This rearrangement joins TRBV29-1 to TRBJ1-1; no clear D gene. This CDR3 region has 11 residues. Looked up from germline, CDR1 is SQVTM and CDR2 is ANQGSEA. Trimming shortened V by 3 bases and J by 5 bases, and 7 bases separated the two germline ends. CDR3: CSVDGGTEAFF. In nucleotides, the CDR3 is TGCAGCGTTGATGGAGGAACTGAAGCTTTCTTT.

The chain has TRBV30 and TRBJ1-2; unclear D gene. V lost 4 bases and J 8 bases, leaving 17 bases between the germline ends. CDR3 length: 13 residues. Per the germline V gene, CDR1 is GTSNPN and CDR2 is SVGIG (reference sequence). CDR3 sequence (DNA): TGTGCCTGGATCCACCGGCGGGTTAGCGGCTACACCTTC. Its translation: CAWIHRRVSGYTF.

This chain uses TRBV29-1 with TRBJ1-2; perhaps TRBD1 as D (6 bases). The length of the CDR3 is 15 residues. V lost 3 bases to trimming and J lost 5 bases, with 19 bases between them. Germline V gene data show CDR1 as SQVTM and CDR2 as ANQGSEA. CDR3 bases: TGCAGCGTTGACTCTAATTCAAGAACAGGGTATGGCTACACCTTC. Translation gives CSVDSNSRTGYGYTF.

The V call is TRBV11-3, the J call TRBJ2-4; 8 nucleotides line up with TRBD2. The end of the DNA fits TRBJ2-7 better, so the J call may be wrong. Germline V CDR1 and CDR2: SGHNT, YENEEA. The CDR3 runs to 14 residues. The CDR3 here is CASSYFGTSYEQYF. The CDR3 DNA sequence: TGTGCCAGCAGCTATTTCGGGACTAGCTACGAGCAGTACTTC.

This clonotype was observed a few times. The chain recombines TRBV7-2 with TRBJ1-2; the D is unclear. The CDR3 loop spans 15 amino acids. With 5 bases removed from V and 6 bases from J, the gap between germline ends came to 19 bases. The germline V gene has CDR1 SGHTA and CDR2 FQGNSA. CDR3 DNA sequence: TGTGCCAGCAGCCCCTCCTGGCGGGCTGGGGATGGCTACACCTTC. Amino acids: CASSPSWRAGDGYTF. The variable domain in full, with the rest retrieved from reference TRBV7-2 and TRBJ1-2, is GAGVSQSPSNKVTEKGKDVELRCDPISGHTALYWYRQSLGQGLEFLIYFQGNSAPDKSGLPSDRFSAERTGGSVSTLTIQRTQQEDSAVYLCASSPSWRAGDGYTFGSGTRLTVV.

This clonotype has only a few counts. The V and J genes are TRBV11-3 and TRBJ2-7; 8 nucleotides match TRBD1. The CDR3 has 14 amino acids. From germline, CDR1 is SGHNT and CDR2 YENEEA. V trimming: 4 bases; J trimming: 10 bases; junction bases outside the gene matches: 12. This CDR3 reads CASSSQTGVSIQYF. In DNA, the CDR3 is TGTGCCAGCAGCTCCCAGACAGGGGTATCGATTCAGTACTTC.

The chain carries TRBV6-1 and TRBJ1-4; TRBD1 matches 7 bases. The CDR3 runs 19 residues. The germline gives CDR1 MNHNS, CDR2 SASEGT. Unmatched junction bases numbered 16, after V lost 6 bases and J lost 0 bases. The CDR3 reads CASRPYRGVRITTNEKLFF. The CDR3 coding sequence is TGTGCCAGCAGACCGTACAGGGGCGTACGGATTACAACTAATGAAAAACTGTTTTTT.

A remark on this clonotype: The junction shows a germline mismatch at one end, possibly a read error. CDR3 sequence: CSVVTGSVAGDGYAF. CDR3 nucleotide sequence: TGCAGCGTTGTTACAGGGTCGGTAGCAGGGGATGGCTACGCCTTC. V and J are TRBV29-1 and TRBJ1-2; tentatively, D is TRBD1 (6 bases). Germline CDR1 SQVTM, CDR2 ANQGSEA. The CDR3 length is 15 residues.